The T cell receptor (beta chain) described here comes from a study of shared clonotypes between healthy human individuals. Naivety among CD8 cells was defined by CD45RO negativity and positive CCR7 selection, thereby excluding terminally differentiated effector memory CD45RA+ cells. CDR1 is LGHNA and CDR2 is YNFKEQ in the germline V gene. This CDR3 is built from 15 residues. Trimming left V 0 bases short and J 3 bases short, with 12 bases between. Some clones are missing from TCRdb's copy, which holds only in-frame ones; the method was immunoSEQ multiplex PCR. The sample includes approximately 2,200,000 clones, roughly 91% of them seen just once.

Sequenced input: naive CD8+ T cells from PBMCs. The receptor's source is a man aged 18 to 29 in good health. Some clones in this sample may be carry-over from other donors' samples. The J gene is TRBJ2-7, the V gene TRBV4-2, with D possibly being TRBD2 (6 bases). CDR3 nucleotide sequence: TGTGCCAGCAGCCAAGATCATGGGGGGTTCTACGAGCAGTACTTC. Protein sequence: CASSQDHGGFYEQYF.